The 2 T cell receptor beta chains below come from one sample, sequenced in a study of blood T cells in healthy people across ages. Primers used in a second PCR of about 6 to 11 cycles were a sample-barcoded 5' primer and a J-beta primer mix. TCRdb recomputed calls from the 5' RACE reads with MiXCR, one row per CDR3 protein. This table holds approximately 1.5 million distinct CDR3 sequences, about 31% found once. Sample: blood. The receptors come from a woman aged 30 to 39 in good health.

In this sample, this clonotype turned up a few times. One end of the junction is discordant with germline, which a read error may explain. V and J are TRBV24-1 and TRBJ2-4; D not resolved. The CDR3 is 8 residues long. The V gene's germline CDR1 is KGHDR and CDR2 SFDVKD. DNA for the CDR3: TGCGACAAAAACATTCAGTACTTC. It encodes CDKNIQYF.

This clonotype occurred a few times. This chain uses TRBV27 with TRBJ2-7; 8 positions agree with TRBD2. V lost 0 bases, J lost 7 bases, and 8 bases stayed unmatched. Germline CDR1 is MNHEY and CDR2 is SMNVEV (reference sequence). This CDR3 has 15 amino acids. The CDR3 DNA is TGTGCCAGCAGTTTATCCCAGCGGGGGCCTGTGGAGCAGTACTTC. It specifies CASSLSQRGPVEQYF.